This T cell receptor beta chain emerged from a study of cytomegalovirus exposure and HLA in healthy donors. Turning to the study itself: Out of 398 genotyped donors, less than 90% belonged to the Caucasian-associated ancestry cluster.

Findings and caveats of the study: Reports credit the classifier with highly specific, highly sensitive diagnosis of cytomegalovirus status. For TCR beta chains, V- and J-gene trimming was later linked to a missense DCLRE1C variant. When presence/absence was analysed, sequencing depth was taken to be roughly uniform across donors.

The trim removed 1 base at V and 4 bases at J, leaving 8 bases unmatched. The length of the CDR3 is 17 residues. Germline V lookup: CDR1 SGHDN, CDR2 FVKESK. On this clone itself: The antigen is not known.

Amplification used 60 Vbeta primers and 13 Jbeta primers. Sequenced by immunoSEQ multiplex PCR; TCRdb stores in-frame clones only, minus some. The sample carries around 130,000 clones, about 80% recorded once. V usage is TRBV14 and J usage is TRBJ2-3, with 10 bases matching TRBD2. Source material: PBMCs. The clonotype originates from a man aged 18 to 29 in good health and CMV-seronegative. Here the CDR3 reads CASSQVQREGLADTQYF. In DNA, the CDR3 is TGTGCCAGCAGCCAAGTCCAGCGGGAGGGCCTCGCAGATACGCAGTATTTT.